This TCR beta chain was obtained from a study of T cell responses to AZD1222 COVID-19 vaccine. General study points: Repertoire collection took place solely once the T cell response had peaked. Spike-specific TCR breadth and depth went up after people got two AZD1222 doses.

Germline V gene data show CDR1 as GTSNPN and CDR2 as SVGIG (reference sequence). Deletions cut 5 bases from V and 4 bases from J, with 18 bases between. The CDR3 has 15 residues. With regard to this clone: Its antigen remains unknown.

Generated by immunoSEQ multiplex PCR, the TCRdb table keeps only in-frame clones and is missing some. The sample has over 100,000 clones; approximately 90% are singletons. Source: peripheral blood, taken 28 days after the second AZD1222 dose. The chain uses TRBV30 and TRBJ1-5; a possible D gene is TRBD1 (6 bases). This sequence originates from an adult who received the AZD1222 COVID-19 vaccine. CDR3 DNA: TGTGCCTGGGCACGGGACGGGGGCAGTAATCAGCCCCAGCATTTT. It codes for CAWARDGGSNQPQHF.